This T cell receptor (beta chain) was recovered during a study of Ad26.COV2.S vaccination and SARS-CoV-2 variants. Study-wide results and caveats: With respect to non-spike TCR breadth, vaccine and placebo recipients were similar.

As to this clone: What it recognizes is unknown.

The protocol was immunoSEQ multiplex PCR, while the TCRdb copy is restricted to in-frame clones and leaves out a portion. This table has more than 150,000 clones, around 90% appearing once. The sequence was collected from a human donor who had recovered from COVID-19. Material: peripheral blood, obtained after recovery from COVID-19.

The CDR3 DNA reads TGTGCCAGCAGTCTTGTCGGGACAGGGGTTGAAGAGACCCAGTACTTC. Amino acid sequence: CASSLVGTGVEETQYF. This chain connects TRBV25-1 to TRBJ2-5, with TRBD1 matching 10 bases. The J segment lost 3 bases and the V segment lost 5 bases, leaving 9 bases of the junction unmatched. The CDR3 contains 16 residues. Germline V lookup: CDR1 MGHDK, CDR2 SYGVNS.